These 3 T cell receptor beta chains were all obtained from the same sample, sequenced in a study of blood T cell repertoires in COVID-19 (dated by TCRdb to 2018 to 2021). The library was prepared using the immunoSEQ multiplex PCR assay. TCRdb stores this immuneACCESS table with in-frame sequences only. Part of the clones is absent; in the studies checked, under half of the shortfall reflects unresolved V genes, and no reason is known for the rest. Here the sample has 150,000 to 200,000 clones; 81% occur a single time. Together, the top ten hold around 10% of the sample. Sequencing used peripheral blood. These receptors all come from a man aged 60 to 75 with active or convalescent COVID-19.

CDR3: CATAGTGGIHNNQPQHF. CDR3 DNA: TGTGCCACCGCCGGGACAGGGGGCATTCATAACAATCAGCCCCAGCATTTT. This chain links TRBV21-1 with TRBJ1-5; the table's D gene call, TRBD1, was not cross checked with the DNA. TRBV21-1 is described as a pseudogene. This CDR3 is 17 amino acids long.

Written as DNA, the CDR3 is TGTGCCAGCACCGTTGGACTGAGCAACGCAGATACGCAGTATTTT. Amino acid sequence: CASTVGLSNADTQYF. The chain employs TRBV28 and TRBJ2-3; D perhaps matches TRBD2 (5 bases). V gave up 7 bases and J gave up 4 bases, with 18 bases separating them. Germline V gives CDR1 MDHEN, CDR2 SYDVKM. The CDR3 runs to 15 residues. The full variable domain, rest sourced from reference TRBV28 and TRBJ2-3, is DVKVTQSSRYLVKRTGEKVFLECVQDMDHENMFWYRQDPGLGLRLIYFSYDVKMKEKGDIPEGYSVSREKKERFSLILESASTNQTSMYLCASTVGLSNADTQYFGPGTRLTVL.

This chain connects TRBV21-1 to TRBJ2-7; TRBD1, the table's D call, was not compared with the DNA. TRBV21-1 is marked as a pseudogene. The CDR3 is 17 residues long. The CDR3 reads CASSKEGGGQGAYEQYF. The CDR3 region has the DNA TGTGCCAGCAGCAAAGAAGGGGGCGGACAGGGGGCGTACGAGCAGTACTTC.